The 21 T cell receptor beta chains presented below share a single source sample, sequenced in a study of blood T cell repertoires in COVID-19. Produced via immunoSEQ multiplex PCR; TCRdb's table is partial and in-frame only. The sample carries roughly 200,000 clones, around 80% recorded once. Sequences were obtained from peripheral blood. These receptor sequences come from a man aged 35 to 55 with active or convalescent COVID-19.

The chain has TRBV5-4 and TRBJ1-1; tentative D call: TRBD1 (5 bases). V gave up 3 bases and J gave up 0 bases, with 12 bases separating them. The germline gives CDR1 SGHNT, CDR2 YYREEE (reference sequence). CDR3 size: 15 residues. The CDR3 nucleotides read TGTGCCAGCAGCTGGGGGACTGTGTTGAACACTGAAGCTTTCTTT. The encoded protein is CASSWGTVLNTEAFF.

The CDR3 sequence: CASSLDRGLLYEQYF. CDR3 bases: TGTGCCAGTAGCCTTGACAGGGGGCTACTTTACGAGCAGTACTTC. V gene TRBV19 combines with J gene TRBJ2-7, with 10 bases lining up with TRBD1. V shed 6 bases and J 4 bases; nucleotides not matched to a gene: 9. CDR3 length: 15 amino acids. The germline V gene has CDR1 LNHDA and CDR2 SQIVND (reference sequence).

This clone showed up just a few times. The rearrangement links TRBV28 to TRBJ2-7, with 8 bases fitting TRBD1. Trimming removed 7 bases from V and 0 bases from J; junction bases left unmatched: 8. CDR1 MDHEN and CDR2 SYDVKM come from the germline V gene. CDR3 length equals 15 residues. The CDR3: CASNPIGTGSYEQYF. The CDR3, as DNA: TGTGCCAGCAATCCTATTGGGACAGGCTCCTACGAGCAGTACTTC.

The CDR3: CASSTRKAGGYETQYF. Written as DNA, the CDR3 is TGTGCCAGCAGCACCCGCAAAGCGGGAGGGTACGAGACCCAGTACTTC. This chain connects TRBV3-1 (or the pseudogene TRBV3-2) to TRBJ2-5, with 10 positions matching TRBD2. The CDR3 consists of 16 residues. With V trimmed by 5 bases and J by 5 bases, 11 bases remained unmatched. The V gene's germline CDR1 is LGHDT and CDR2 YNNKEL (reference sequence).

The chain has TRBV29-1 and TRBJ1-4, with TRBD1 identical over 7 bases. This CDR3 is built from 16 residues. Germline assignment: CDR1 SQVTM and CDR2 ANQGSEA. Trimming took 7 bases from V and 3 from J; bases not matched to a gene: 14. CDR3 amino acids: CSATGVEAGSNEKLFF. In nucleotides, the CDR3 is TGCAGCGCAACAGGGGTGGAGGCTGGGTCTAATGAAAAACTGTTTTTT.

This clone was recorded once. The chain links TRBV9 to TRBJ1-1; tentative D call: TRBD1 (6 bases). This CDR3 contains 14 residues. The germline V gene encodes CDR1 SGDLS and CDR2 YYNGEE. The V and J ends lost 4 bases and 1 base respectively, with 11 bases between them. CDR3: CASSPGGQNTEAFF. CDR3 DNA sequence: TGTGCCAGCAGCCCGGGGGGACAGAACACTGAAGCTTTCTTT. Drawing the rest from reference TRBV9 and TRBJ1-1, the complete variable domain is DSGVTQTPKHLITATGQRVTLRCSPRSGDLSVYWYQQSLDQGLQFLIQYYNGEERAKGNILERFSAQQFPDLHSELNLSSLELGDSALYFCASSPGGQNTEAFFGQGTRLTVV.

V and J are TRBV7-9 and TRBJ1-2; D may be TRBD1 (5 bases). Germline CDR1 is SEHNR and CDR2 is FQNEAQ (reference sequence). V was trimmed by 4 bases and J by 7 bases, leaving 16 bases between them. The CDR3 extends over 14 amino acids. The CDR3 nucleotides read TGTGCCAGCAGCTCCCAGGGTAGTAATCGTGGCTACACCTTC. Translation gives CASSSQGSNRGYTF.

V gene TRBV5-4 combines with J gene TRBJ2-5; TRBD1 agrees at 11 bases. Germline assignment: CDR1 SGHNT and CDR2 YYREEE (reference sequence). Trimming at V came to 0 bases and at J to 1 base, leaving 2 bases not matched to a gene. The CDR3 runs 16 residues. CDR3 protein: CASSLAGTGGQETQYF. For the CDR3, the DNA is TGTGCCAGCAGCTTGGCCGGGACAGGGGGCCAAGAGACCCAGTACTTC.

The genes are TRBV5-1 and TRBJ1-2; 8 bases are a match to TRBD1. This CDR3 has 15 residues. Germline CDR1 reads SGHRS; CDR2 reads YFSETQ. V shed 4 bases, J shed 3 bases, and the junction held 8 bases outside the gene matches. In nucleotides, the CDR3 is TGCGCCAGCAGCGGCGGACAGGGAGGGGACTATGGCTACACCTTC. As protein: CASSGGQGGDYGYTF.

The chain carries TRBV9 and TRBJ2-2; perhaps TRBD1 as D (5 bases). V shed 4 bases and J shed 2 bases, with 12 bases lying between them. The germline CDR1 and CDR2 sequences are SGDLS and YYNGEE. The CDR3 runs 15 residues. CDR3 bases: TGTGCCAGCAGCCTCACAGGCTACAACACCGGGGAGCTGTTTTTT. It yields the protein CASSLTGYNTGELFF.

This chain links TRBV2 with TRBJ2-1, with D possibly matching TRBD2 (5 bases). The CDR3 covers 12 residues. Germline-derived CDR1 and CDR2 are SNHLY and FYNNEI. Trimming took 10 bases from V and 3 from J, leaving 10 bases between them. The CDR3 region has the DNA TGTGCCACCTCCGGACTCTACAATGAGCAGTTCTTC. This encodes CATSGLYNEQFF.

DNA for the CDR3: TGTGCCAGCAGTTCAGGACAGGCGACAAATCAGCCCCAGCATTTT. Translation: CASSSGQATNQPQHF. The chain links TRBV28 to TRBJ1-5, with 7 nucleotides matching TRBD1. V lost 4 bases, J lost 4 bases, and 7 bases stayed unmatched. Germline CDR1 and CDR2: MDHEN and SYDVKM. This CDR3 is 15 amino acids long.

This chain uses TRBV4-1 with TRBJ1-3; no clear D. The germline V and J ends were trimmed by 0 bases and 0 bases, with 6 bases remaining between them. The V gene's germline CDR1 is MGHRA and CDR2 YSYEKL. This CDR3 spans 15 amino acids. The CDR3 bases are TGCGCCAGCAGCCAAGACGGGTTCTCTGGAAACACCATATATTTT. Its protein is CASSQDGFSGNTIYF.

The rearrangement uses TRBV5-4 and TRBJ2-3; tentative D call: TRBD1 (6 bases). The V gene lost 1 base and the J gene lost 0 bases, with 9 bases spanning the gap. CDR1 is SGHNT and CDR2 is YYREEE in the germline V gene (reference sequence). CDR3 length: 15 amino acids. For the CDR3, the DNA is TGTGCCAGCAGCTTGTCAGGGGCGAGCACAGATACGCAGTATTTT. It codes for CASSLSGASTDTQYF.

In its sample, this clone was seen a few times. The rearrangement joins TRBV11-2 to TRBJ1-1; D gene uncertain. The CDR3 length is 15 residues. Germline V lookup: CDR1 SGHAT, CDR2 FQNNGV. Trimming removed 0 bases at V and 4 bases at J, with 12 bases between. The CDR3 sequence is CASSLELASRTEAFF. The CDR3 nucleotides are TGTGCCAGCAGCTTAGAATTGGCATCTCGCACTGAAGCTTTCTTT.

The rearrangement links TRBV6-5 to TRBJ2-5; 11 nucleotides agree with TRBD1. The trim removed 2 bases at V and 4 bases at J, leaving 6 bases unmatched. CDR1 and CDR2 from the germline V gene are MNHEY and SVGAGI. The CDR3 totals 16 residues. The CDR3 sequence: CASSYGRTGGTETQYF. CDR3 in DNA: TGTGCCAGCAGTTACGGTCGGACAGGGGGCACAGAGACCCAGTACTTC.

The J gene is TRBJ2-1, the V gene TRBV11-2; the D gene is possibly TRBD2 (5 bases). Trimming cost V 5 bases and J 0 bases, with 20 bases left between them. CDR3 length: 18 residues. Germline-derived CDR1 and CDR2 are SGHAT and FQNNGV. The CDR3 loop is CASSLRTFSVSSYNEQFF. As DNA, the CDR3 is TGTGCCAGCAGCCTACGGACGTTTAGCGTGAGCTCCTACAATGAGCAGTTCTTC.

The chain employs TRBV23-1 and TRBJ2-1; possibly TRBD2 for D (5 bases). TRBV23-1 is annotated as an ORF whose role is uncertain. V was trimmed by 0 bases and J by 3 bases, leaving 12 bases between them. CDR3 length: 16 amino acids. As DNA, the CDR3 is TGCGCCAGCAGTCAATCCGTGGGAGATGACTACAATGAGCAGTTCTTC. Translated: CASSQSVGDDYNEQFF.

The chain uses TRBV6-2 or TRBV6-3 and TRBJ2-3; D unresolved. Trimming cost V 2 bases and J 4 bases, with 16 bases left between them. The CDR3 loop spans 16 amino acids. Germline V gene data show CDR1 as MNHEY and CDR2 as SVGEGT. In nucleotides, the CDR3 is TGTGCCAGCAGTTACGATGAGATGTCTAATCCAGATACGCAGTATTTT. Translation: CASSYDEMSNPDTQYF.

The chain has TRBV7-2 and TRBJ1-6; 7 nucleotides align to TRBD1. Germline CDR1 SGHTA, CDR2 FQGNSA. CDR3 size: 14 residues. The V gene end was trimmed by 5 bases and the J gene end by 4 bases; junction bases not matched to a gene: 2. CDR3 in DNA: TGTGCCAGCAGCCCAGGGGGTTATAATTCACCCCTCCACTTT. It encodes CASSPGGYNSPLHF.

The gene calls are TRBV4-1 and TRBJ1-3; a weak D match, TRBD1 (5 bases). The CDR3 consists of 16 residues. Per the germline V gene, CDR1 is MGHRA and CDR2 is YSYEKL. Trimming left V 4 bases short and J 0 bases short, with 13 bases between. CDR3 region: CASSPETAFSGNTIYF. CDR3 sequence (DNA): TGCGCCAGCAGCCCGGAGACAGCGTTCTCTGGAAACACCATATATTTT.